This T cell receptor beta chain was identified in a study of T cell responses to AZD1222 COVID-19 vaccine. Study outcomes and limitations: Sampling that yielded the repertoires occurred only after the peak T cell response.

Comment on this clone: Its antigen is as yet unknown.

The assay was immunoSEQ multiplex PCR, and TCRdb's table has in-frame clones only and misses some. The sample includes approximately 130,000 clones, 80% to 90% of them seen just once. V lost 1 base and J lost 4, with 11 bases in between. Germline V lookup: CDR1 KGHSH, CDR2 LQKENI. The CDR3 length is 15 residues. This chain joins TRBV18 and TRBJ2-1; tentatively, D is TRBD2 (6 bases). The sequencing used peripheral blood, collected 28 days after the second AZD1222 dose. This receptor was taken from an adult who received the AZD1222 COVID-19 vaccine. The CDR3 nucleotides are TGTGCCAGCTCACCACAGTCGGGAGAATACAATGAGCAGTTCTTC. Protein sequence: CASSPQSGEYNEQFF.